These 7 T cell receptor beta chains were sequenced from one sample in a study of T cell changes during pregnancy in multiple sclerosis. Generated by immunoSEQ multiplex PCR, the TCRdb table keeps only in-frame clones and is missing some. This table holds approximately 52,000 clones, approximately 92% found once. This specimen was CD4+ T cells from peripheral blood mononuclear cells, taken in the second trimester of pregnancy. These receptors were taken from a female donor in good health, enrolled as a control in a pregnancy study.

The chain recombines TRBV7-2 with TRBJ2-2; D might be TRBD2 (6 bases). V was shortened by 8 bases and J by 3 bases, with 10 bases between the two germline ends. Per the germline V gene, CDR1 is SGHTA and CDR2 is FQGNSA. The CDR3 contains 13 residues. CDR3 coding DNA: TGTGCCAGCCGCGGGGAGTACACCGGGGAGCTGTTTTTT. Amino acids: CASRGEYTGELFF.

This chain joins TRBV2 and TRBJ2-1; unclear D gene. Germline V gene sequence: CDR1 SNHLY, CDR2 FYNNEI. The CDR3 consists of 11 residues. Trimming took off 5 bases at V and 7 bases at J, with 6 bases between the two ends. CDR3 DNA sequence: TGTGCCAGCAGTATAGTGAATGAGCAGTTCTTC. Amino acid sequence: CASSIVNEQFF. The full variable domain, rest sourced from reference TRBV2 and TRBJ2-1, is EPEVTQTPSHQVTQMGQEVILRCVPISNHLYFYWYRQILGQKVEFLVSFYNNEISEKSEIFDDQFSVERPDGSNFTLKIRSTKLEDSAMYFCASSIVNEQFFGPGTRLTVL.

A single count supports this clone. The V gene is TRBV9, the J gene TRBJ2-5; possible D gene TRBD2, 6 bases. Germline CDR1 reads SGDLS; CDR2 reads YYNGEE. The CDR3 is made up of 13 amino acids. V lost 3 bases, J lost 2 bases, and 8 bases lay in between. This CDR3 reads CASSASGQETQYF. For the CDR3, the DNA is TGTGCCAGCAGCGCAAGCGGGCAAGAGACCCAGTACTTC.

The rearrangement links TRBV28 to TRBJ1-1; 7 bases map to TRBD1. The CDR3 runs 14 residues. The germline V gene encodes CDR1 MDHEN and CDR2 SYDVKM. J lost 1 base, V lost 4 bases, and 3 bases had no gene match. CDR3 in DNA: TGTGCCAGCAGTTACACAGGGGAGAACACTGAAGCTTTCTTT. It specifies CASSYTGENTEAFF.

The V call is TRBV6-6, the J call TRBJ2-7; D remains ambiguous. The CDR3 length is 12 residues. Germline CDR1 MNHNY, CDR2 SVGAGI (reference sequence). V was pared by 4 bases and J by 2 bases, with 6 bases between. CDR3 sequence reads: CASSLSTYEQYF. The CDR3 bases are TGTGCCAGCAGTTTGAGCACCTACGAGCAGTACTTC.

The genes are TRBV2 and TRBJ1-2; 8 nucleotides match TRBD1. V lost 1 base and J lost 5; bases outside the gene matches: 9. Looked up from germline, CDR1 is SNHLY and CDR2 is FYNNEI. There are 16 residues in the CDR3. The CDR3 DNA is TGTGCCAGCAGTGAAGAAACGGGACAGGATTGGTATGGCTACACCTTC. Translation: CASSEETGQDWYGYTF.

CDR3 amino acids: CASSARATSDPSSYNEQFF. The CDR3 DNA reads TGCGCCAGCAGCGCCCGAGCCACTAGCGACCCAAGCTCCTACAATGAGCAGTTCTTC. The chain is built from TRBV5-1 and TRBJ2-1, with TRBD2 matching over 7 bases. This CDR3 contains 19 residues. Looked up from germline, CDR1 is SGHRS and CDR2 is YFSETQ. The junction had 16 bases not matched to a gene; V was cut back by 4 bases and J by 0 bases.